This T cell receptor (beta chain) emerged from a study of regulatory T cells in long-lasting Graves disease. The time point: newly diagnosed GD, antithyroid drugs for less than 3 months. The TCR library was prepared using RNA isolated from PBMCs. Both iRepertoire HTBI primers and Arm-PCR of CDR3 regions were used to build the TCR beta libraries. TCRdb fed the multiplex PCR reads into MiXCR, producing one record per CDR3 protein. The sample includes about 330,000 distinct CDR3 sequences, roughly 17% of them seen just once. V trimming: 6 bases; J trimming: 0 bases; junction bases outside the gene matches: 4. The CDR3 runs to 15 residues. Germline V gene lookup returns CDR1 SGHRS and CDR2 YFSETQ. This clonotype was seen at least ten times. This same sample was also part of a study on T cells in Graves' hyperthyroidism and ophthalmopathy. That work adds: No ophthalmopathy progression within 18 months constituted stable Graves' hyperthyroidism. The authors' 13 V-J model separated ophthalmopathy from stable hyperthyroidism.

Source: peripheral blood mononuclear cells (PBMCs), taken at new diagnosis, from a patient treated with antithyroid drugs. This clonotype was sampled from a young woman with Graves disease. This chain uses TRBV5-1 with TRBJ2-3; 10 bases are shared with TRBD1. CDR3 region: CASTRQGASTDTQYF. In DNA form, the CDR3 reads TGCGCCAGCACCCGACAGGGGGCTAGCACAGATACGCAGTATTTT.